These 14 T cell receptor beta chains came from one sample sequenced in a study of shared clonotypes between healthy human individuals. Produced via immunoSEQ multiplex PCR; TCRdb's table is partial and in-frame only. Of about 2,200,000 clones listed, about 93% are singletons. Naive CD8 cells lacked CD45RO, underwent positive selection for CCR7 and left out terminally differentiated effector memory CD45RA+ cells. The specimen sequenced was naive CD8+ T cells from PBMCs. These receptors were obtained from a man younger than 35 in good health. Some clones in this sample may be carry-over from other donors' samples.

This chain uses TRBV4-1 with TRBJ2-7; TRBD2 is a possible D gene (5 bases). The length of the CDR3 is 16 residues. V dropped 0 bases and J dropped 2 bases, with 14 bases sitting between them. The V gene's germline CDR1 is MGHRA and CDR2 YSYEKL. CDR3: CASSQDLGGPAYEQYF. The CDR3 DNA follows: TGCGCCAGCAGCCAAGATCTCGGCGGGCCGGCCTACGAGCAGTACTTC.

The chain uses TRBV30 and TRBJ2-4; 8 nucleotides agree with TRBD1. J lost 1 base, V lost 2 bases, and 7 bases had no gene match. In germline, CDR1 is GTSNPN, CDR2 SVGIG (reference sequence). The CDR3 runs to 16 residues. The CDR3 here is CAWSYRGQAAKNIQYF. CDR3 nucleotides: TGTGCCTGGAGTTACAGGGGACAGGCGGCCAAAAACATTCAGTACTTC.

The chain is built from TRBV28 and TRBJ2-2, with 7 bases identical to TRBD1. The CDR3 length is 12 residues. With 9 bases clipped from V and 6 bases from J, the junction kept 4 bases outside the gene matches. Germline lookup yields CDR1 MDHEN and CDR2 SYDVKM. CDR3 amino acids: CASRQGSGELFF. The CDR3 region has the DNA TGTGCCAGTAGACAGGGATCCGGGGAGCTGTTTTTT.

This chain joins TRBV10-3 and TRBJ1-2; D gene ambiguous. Trimming left V 2 bases short and J 3 bases short, with 13 bases between. Germline V CDR1 and CDR2: ENHRY, SYGVKD. The CDR3 length is 15 residues. The DNA of the CDR3 is TGTGCCATCAGTGAGCCAGGAGTGTCGGACTATGGCTACACCTTC. This encodes CAISEPGVSDYGYTF.

This sequence joins TRBV29-1 and TRBJ2-1; 10 bases are a match to TRBD1. The CDR3 totals 15 residues. CDR1 is SQVTM and CDR2 is ANQGSEA in the germline V gene. With V trimmed by 6 bases and J by 6 bases, 11 bases remained unmatched. The CDR3 DNA is TGCAGCGTCGGGACGGGACAGGGGCGAGTCAATGAGCAGTTCTTC. Residues: CSVGTGQGRVNEQFF.

The chain carries TRBV5-1 and TRBJ2-2; tentatively, D is TRBD2 (7 bases). The length of the CDR3 is 15 residues. V dropped 2 bases and J dropped 5 bases, with 13 bases sitting between them. Germline V gene sequence: CDR1 SGHRS, CDR2 YFSETQ. The CDR3, as DNA: TGCGCCAGCAGCTTAAGCAGGGGAGGGACCGGGGAGCTGTTTTTT. It translates to CASSLSRGGTGELFF. The full variable domain, with the rest looked up from reference TRBV5-1 and TRBJ2-2, is KAGVTQTPRYLIKTRGQQVTLSCSPISGHRSVSWYQQTPGQGLQFLFEYFSETQRNKGNFPGRFSGRQFSNSRSEMNVSTLELGDSALYLCASSLSRGGTGELFFGEGSRLTVL.

The chain is built from TRBV5-1 and TRBJ2-7, with D maybe TRBD2 (6 bases). From germline, CDR1 is SGHRS and CDR2 YFSETQ. With 0 bases removed from V and 0 bases from J, the gap between germline ends came to 10 bases. The length of the CDR3 is 15 residues. The CDR3: CASSLGQGGSYEQYF. DNA for the CDR3: TGCGCCAGCAGCTTGGGCCAGGGAGGCTCCTACGAGCAGTACTTC.

The CDR3 coding sequence is TGTGCCAGCAGCCGCGGACAGGGGCTCTCCTACGAGCAGTACTTC. Amino acid sequence: CASSRGQGLSYEQYF. The rearrangement uses TRBV7-9 and TRBJ2-7; 9 nucleotides agree with TRBD1. CDR1 and CDR2 (germline): SEHNR, FQNEAQ (reference sequence). Trimming cost V 5 bases and J 0 bases; bases outside gene matches: 5. The CDR3 loop spans 15 amino acids.

The V call is TRBV9, the J call TRBJ2-1; D is unresolved. The CDR3 runs 12 residues. V was cut by 4 bases and J by 9 bases, with 11 bases left in between. Germline CDR1 is SGDLS and CDR2 is YYNGEE. The CDR3 loop is CASSPYGGEQFF. CDR3 nucleotides: TGTGCCAGCAGCCCCTACGGTGGTGAGCAGTTCTTC.

The chain joins TRBV5-4 to TRBJ2-7, with 7 bases lining up with TRBD1. CDR3 length equals 15 residues. Germline trimming cut 4 bases from V and 0 bases from J; bases unmatched to any gene: 7. Germline lookup yields CDR1 SGHNT and CDR2 YYREEE (reference sequence). CDR3 sequence (DNA): TGTGCCAGCAGCACTGGACAGGCTGGCTCCTACGAGCAGTACTTC. Translated: CASSTGQAGSYEQYF.

The chain links TRBV11-2 to TRBJ2-1; TRBD2 matches at 10 bases. Germline-derived CDR1 and CDR2 are SGHAT and FQNNGV. The CDR3 consists of 16 residues. V lost 2 bases and J lost 2; bases outside the gene matches: 3. The chain's CDR3 is CASSLLSGRAYNEQFF. The CDR3 DNA reads as TGTGCCAGCAGCTTACTCAGCGGGAGGGCCTACAATGAGCAGTTCTTC.

The chain employs TRBV5-6 and TRBJ2-7; no firm D call. CDR3 size: 15 residues. V gave up 2 bases and J gave up 4 bases, with 16 bases separating them. In germline, CDR1 is SGHDT, CDR2 YYEEEE. Here the CDR3 reads CASSFGSSQPYEQYF. CDR3 nucleotide sequence: TGTGCCAGCAGCTTCGGCAGTTCTCAACCTTACGAGCAGTACTTC.

The rearrangement links TRBV28 to TRBJ1-5; 8 bases agree with TRBD1. V was clipped by 6 bases and J by 7 bases; unmatched bases: 8. This CDR3 comprises 14 residues. Germline CDR1 reads MDHEN; CDR2 reads SYDVKM. CDR3 sequence: CASRVDRVKQPQHF. CDR3 sequence (DNA): TGTGCCAGCAGGGTGGACAGGGTTAAACAGCCCCAGCATTTT.

As for this clone: The identical CDR3 is also encoded by other nucleotide sequences in the sample. This chain connects TRBV19 to TRBJ1-5; TRBD1 is a possible D gene (5 bases). Looked up from germline, CDR1 is LNHDA and CDR2 is SQIVND (reference sequence). Between the trimmed V and J ends, which lost 3 bases and 3 bases, there was a span of 9 bases. The CDR3 loop spans 14 amino acids. The CDR3 DNA reads as TGTGCCAGTAGTATTCGACAGCACAATCAGCCCCAGCATTTT. This gives the protein CASSIRQHNQPQHF. Complete variable domain (other parts from reference TRBV19 and TRBJ1-5): DGGITQSPKYLFRKEGQNVTLSCEQNLNHDAMYWYRQDPGQGLRLIYYSQIVNDFQKGDIAEGYSVSREKKESFPLTVTSAQKNPTAFYLCASSIRQHNQPQHFGDGTRLSIL.